Detailed here is one T cell receptor beta chain. The sample's time point: pre-treatment sample, taken before nivolumab and TIL therapy. Adults with stage 4 NSCLC were enrolled in a phase I trial. The data stem from a study of TIL therapy for anti-PD-1-resistant metastatic lung cancer. This was the immunoSEQ v3 assay. Profiling relied on immunoSEQ multiplex PCR, and the TCRdb table lists in-frame clones only, not all of them. In the table there are tens of thousands of clones, around 79% of which are singletons. CDR1 is MDHEN and CDR2 is SYDVKM in the germline V gene. The ends were cut back, 4 bases at V and 1 base at J, with 13 bases in the middle. The CDR3 is 15 amino acids.

This clonotype was obtained from a man between 70 and 80 years old with non-small cell lung cancer. The gene calls are TRBV28 and TRBJ1-1; D might be TRBD1 (5 bases). The sample here was blood, taken at baseline. CDR3 DNA sequence: TGTGCCAGCAGTTACGGGGGTTCCGGGAACACTGAAGCTTTCTTT. It is translated as CASSYGGSGNTEAFF. The full variable domain, completed using reference TRBV28 and TRBJ1-1, is DVKVTQSSRYLVKRTGEKVFLECVQDMDHENMFWYRQDPGLGLRLIYFSYDVKMKEKGDIPEGYSVSREKKERFSLILESASTNQTSMYLCASSYGGSGNTEAFFGQGTRLTVV.